The 32 T cell receptor beta chains in this list originate from one sample, sequenced in a study of blood T cell repertoires in COVID-19. Sequenced by immunoSEQ multiplex PCR; TCRdb stores in-frame clones only, minus some. The sample comprises roughly 100,000 clones, roughly 79% of which are singletons, and under 40% rests with the top ten. The material sequenced was peripheral blood. Source of these receptors: a man aged 80 or over with acute or convalescent COVID-19.

This clone was detected only once. The DNA for the CDR3 is TGTGCCAGTACAGGGTTCCCGGCCGGGGAGCTGTTTTTT. Amino acids: CASTGFPAGELFF. The chain employs TRBV12-3 or TRBV12-4 and TRBJ2-2; tentatively, D is TRBD1 (6 bases). This CDR3 spans 13 amino acids. Trimming took off 9 bases at V and 6 bases at J, with 14 bases between the two ends.

This clone was seen only a few times. The gene calls are TRBV5-1 and TRBJ2-2; 7 bases map to TRBD1. The CDR3 contains 16 residues. The V segment lost 4 bases and the J segment 2 bases; nucleotides outside the gene matches: 8. Per the germline V gene, CDR1 is SGHRS and CDR2 is YFSETQ. DNA of the CDR3: TGCGCCAGCAGCCGAATAGGGACAGTAAACACCGGGGAGCTGTTTTTT. Amino acid sequence: CASSRIGTVNTGELFF.

The J gene is TRBJ1-2, the V gene TRBV6-5, with D perhaps TRBD1 (6 bases). The V end lost 8 bases, the J end lost 0 bases, and 16 bases lay between the germline ends. CDR3 length: 15 amino acids. CDR1 MNHEY and CDR2 SVGAGI come from the germline V gene. CDR3 in amino acids: CASRGGGETNYGYTF. CDR3 in DNA: TGTGCCAGCCGAGGGGGGGGCGAGACTAACTATGGCTACACCTTC.

The CDR3 spells CASMRQGTRNTIYF. In nucleotides, the CDR3 is TGTGCCAGTATGAGACAGGGGACTCGGAACACCATATATTTT. The gene calls are TRBV19 and TRBJ1-3, with 8 bases lining up with TRBD1. With 7 bases clipped from V and 7 bases from J, the junction kept 9 bases outside the gene matches. The CDR3 runs 14 residues. The germline CDR1 and CDR2 sequences are LNHDA and SQIVND (reference sequence). The complete variable domain, with remaining parts taken from reference TRBV19 and TRBJ1-3, reads DGGITQSPKYLFRKEGQNVTLSCEQNLNHDAMYWYRQDPGQGLRLIYYSQIVNDFQKGDIAEGYSVSREKKESFPLTVTSAQKNPTAFYLCASMRQGTRNTIYFGEGSWLTVV.

The J gene is TRBJ1-2, the V gene TRBV3-1 (or the pseudogene TRBV3-2), with 10 bases matching TRBD1. There are 15 residues in the CDR3. Trimming removed 1 base from V and 3 bases from J; junction bases left unmatched: 2. CDR1 and CDR2 from the germline V gene are LGHDT and YNNKEL (reference sequence). The DNA for the CDR3 is TGTGCCAGCAGCCAAGTGGGACAGGGGTACTATGGCTACACCTTC. Its protein is CASSQVGQGYYGYTF.

The rearrangement uses TRBV19 and TRBJ1-2; 7 bases are shared with TRBD1. V lost 2 bases, J lost 8 bases, and 11 bases stayed unmatched. Germline CDR1 is LNHDA and CDR2 is SQIVND (reference sequence). The CDR3 has 15 residues. Written as DNA, the CDR3 is TGTGCCAGTAGTATACGACAGGGAAGGGCGGGCGGCTACACCTTC. This sequence encodes CASSIRQGRAGGYTF.

This clone came up a few times. This chain joins TRBV28 and TRBJ2-7, with TRBD1 as a possible D gene (6 bases). Per the germline V gene, CDR1 is MDHEN and CDR2 is SYDVKM. This CDR3 contains 15 residues. Trimming took off 5 bases at V and 4 bases at J, with 18 bases between the two ends. CDR3 in amino acids: CASSRSGTFAYEQYF. CDR3 nucleotide sequence: TGTGCCAGCAGTCGATCCGGGACATTCGCGTACGAGCAGTACTTC.

The chain has TRBV6-5 and TRBJ2-7; the D gene is possibly TRBD1 (6 bases). The CDR3 runs to 13 residues. Germline CDR1 and CDR2: MNHEY and SVGAGI. The V gene lost 5 bases and the J gene lost 9 bases, with 17 bases spanning the gap. In DNA form, the CDR3 reads TGTGCCAGCAGTCACCCCCAGGGGTGGGGGCAGTACTTC. As protein: CASSHPQGWGQYF.

The V gene is TRBV6-5, the J gene TRBJ1-2; D gene ambiguous. Germline CDR1 and CDR2: MNHEY and SVGAGI. This CDR3 spans 15 amino acids. The germline V and J ends were trimmed by 0 bases and 0 bases, with 8 bases remaining between them. CDR3 loop: CASSYSGRTNYGYTF. CDR3 nucleotides: TGTGCCAGCAGTTACTCGGGCAGAACTAACTATGGCTACACCTTC.

The gene calls are TRBV18 and TRBJ2-7, with a possible D match to TRBD1 (6 bases). V was shortened by 3 bases and J by 7 bases, with 16 bases between the two germline ends. CDR3 size: 14 residues. The germline CDR1 and CDR2 sequences are KGHSH and LQKENI. The CDR3 here is CASSPGAGASEQYF. CDR3 DNA: TGTGCCAGCTCACCGGGGGCAGGGGCTTCGGAGCAGTACTTC. The complete variable domain, with remaining parts taken from reference TRBV18 and TRBJ2-7, reads NAGVMQNPRHLVRRRGQEARLRCSPMKGHSHVYWYRQLPEEGLKFMVYLQKENIIDESGMPKERFSAEFPKEGPSILRIQQVVRGDSAAYFCASSPGAGASEQYFGPGTRLTVT.

The chain links TRBV7-2 to TRBJ2-1; 10 bases match TRBD2. The CDR3 sequence is 16 residues long. The V segment lost 5 bases and the J segment 0 bases; nucleotides outside the gene matches: 4. CDR1 SGHTA and CDR2 FQGNSA come from the germline V gene. The CDR3 DNA reads as TGTGCCAGCAGCCCGGGACTAGCGAGCTCCTACAATGAGCAGTTCTTC. Translating gives CASSPGLASSYNEQFF. Full variable domain (remainder filled in from reference TRBV7-2 and TRBJ2-1): GAGVSQSPSNKVTEKGKDVELRCDPISGHTALYWYRQSLGQGLEFLIYFQGNSAPDKSGLPSDRFSAERTGGSVSTLTIQRTQQEDSAVYLCASSPGLASSYNEQFFGPGTRLTVL.

This clone was detected only once. The V and J genes are TRBV19 and TRBJ2-2; D unresolved. The CDR3 loop spans 15 amino acids. CDR1 and CDR2 (germline): LNHDA, SQIVND (reference sequence). The ends were cut back, 8 bases at V and 4 bases at J, with 17 bases in the middle. CDR3 bases: TGTGCCAGTTCACCCCAGGATATGGTCACCGGGGAGCTGTTTTTT. Its protein product is CASSPQDMVTGELFF.

The J gene is TRBJ1-2, the V gene TRBV5-1; D unresolved. Germline V CDR1 and CDR2: SGHRS, YFSETQ. The CDR3 runs to 12 residues. With 3 bases removed from V and 4 bases from J, the gap between germline ends came to 7 bases. CDR3 DNA: TGCGCCAGCAGCTCCGGGGTCTATGGCTACACCTTC. Its translation: CASSSGVYGYTF.

CDR3 DNA: TGCGCCAGCAGCGACGACAGGGTGAACACTGAAGCTTTCTTT. This codes for CASSDDRVNTEAFF. The chain recombines TRBV5-1 with TRBJ1-1, with 7 bases aligning to TRBD1. Germline lookup yields CDR1 SGHRS and CDR2 YFSETQ. Losses at the gene ends were 4 bases for V and 0 bases for J; bases not matched to a gene: 3. This CDR3 contains 14 residues.

This clone came up many times. The chain recombines TRBV10-3 with TRBJ2-1; 11 bases fit TRBD2. The CDR3 runs to 15 residues. The germline gives CDR1 ENHRY, CDR2 SYGVKD. V was clipped by 2 bases and J by 9 bases; unmatched bases: 6. The CDR3 region is CAISETTSGSGEQFF. The CDR3 bases are TGTGCCATCAGTGAGACAACTAGCGGGAGCGGTGAGCAGTTCTTC.

The chain employs TRBV19 and TRBJ1-5; D might be TRBD1 (6 bases). Trimming cost V 3 bases and J 2 bases, with 11 bases left between them. Germline CDR1 and CDR2: LNHDA and SQIVND (reference sequence). The CDR3 spans 15 residues. The CDR3 DNA sequence: TGTGCCAGTAGTATGCCAGGGGCCGGCAATCAGCCCCAGCATTTT. This gives the protein CASSMPGAGNQPQHF.

The chain joins TRBV5-4 to TRBJ2-7; 10 nucleotides line up with TRBD1. The germline CDR1 and CDR2 sequences are SGHNT and YYREEE (reference sequence). This CDR3 is built from 15 residues. The V gene end was trimmed by 6 bases and the J gene end by 3 bases; junction bases not matched to a gene: 9. In nucleotides, the CDR3 is TGTGCCAGCACCTCTGGGACAGGGGTTTTCTACGAGCAGTACTTC. This translates into CASTSGTGVFYEQYF.

This chain uses TRBV7-9 with TRBJ2-1; the D is unclear. The length of the CDR3 is 13 residues. The germline CDR1 and CDR2 sequences are SEHNR and FQNEAQ (reference sequence). Trimming left V 4 bases short and J 5 bases short, with 9 bases between. The CDR3 sequence: CASSSIVNNEQFF. The CDR3 DNA is TGTGCCAGCAGCTCAATAGTAAACAATGAGCAGTTCTTC.

As concerns this clone: At one end the junction does not follow the germline gene, possibly because of a read error. This chain uses TRBV30 with TRBJ2-7, with 9 bases lining up with TRBD1. The CDR3 has 9 residues. Germline values: CDR1 GTSNPN, CDR2 SVGIG (reference sequence). CDR3 nucleotide sequence: TGTGCCTGGGGGGACAGGGTGGTCTTC. Protein: CAWGDRVVF.

The CDR3: CASSPGTGNSYEQYF. The CDR3 DNA reads TGTGCCAGCAGCCCCGGGACAGGAAATTCCTACGAGCAGTACTTC. This chain uses TRBV5-6 with TRBJ2-7, with 8 bases identical to TRBD1. Germline V gene lookup returns CDR1 SGHDT and CDR2 YYEEEE. Trimming removed 4 bases from V and 1 base from J; junction bases left unmatched: 7. The length of the CDR3 is 15 residues.

The rearrangement links TRBV12-3 or TRBV12-4 to TRBJ2-7; no firm D call. The V and J ends lost 5 bases and 7 bases respectively, with 12 bases between them. The CDR3 is made up of 12 amino acids. The CDR3 is CASSLDTREQYF. CDR3 bases: TGTGCCAGCAGTCTAGATACCAGGGAGCAGTACTTC.

The CDR3 nucleotides are TGTGCCAGCAGCGTAGCCGGGACAGGGGGCCCGGAGGGTTTGTTCTTC. Its protein is CASSVAGTGGPEGLFF. The rearrangement joins TRBV9 to TRBJ2-1, with 12 bases matching TRBD1. Germline CDR1 SGDLS, CDR2 YYNGEE. The CDR3 spans 16 residues. The V and J ends lost 0 bases and 15 bases, in that order; junction bases with no gene match: 13.

This clone was detected once. The junction differs from germline at one of its ends, possibly a read error. The V gene is TRBV27, the J gene TRBJ2-7; 7 bases match TRBD1. Germline V gives CDR1 MNHEY, CDR2 SMNVEV (reference sequence). The length of the CDR3 is 13 residues. The CDR3 nucleotides read TGTGCCAGCAGTTCTGACAGGGCCAATTTCCCCTCATTC. As protein: CASSSDRANFPSF.

This chain joins TRBV29-1 and TRBJ2-7; 9 bases align to TRBD1. The ends lost 6 bases at V and 3 bases at J; junction bases unmatched: 6. From germline, CDR1 is SQVTM and CDR2 ANQGSEA. The CDR3 sequence is 13 residues long. Here the CDR3 reads CSVEPGQGYEQYF. CDR3 bases: TGCAGCGTCGAACCGGGACAGGGCTACGAGCAGTACTTC.

The rearrangement joins TRBV6-2 or TRBV6-3 to TRBJ1-5; possibly TRBD1 for D (5 bases). V dropped 6 bases and J dropped 9 bases, with 18 bases sitting between them. Germline values: CDR1 MNHEY, CDR2 SVGEGT. The CDR3 loop spans 14 amino acids. The CDR3 spells CASSLGHTIGPQHF. Written as DNA, the CDR3 is TGTGCCAGCAGCCTTGGACACACAATCGGGCCCCAGCATTTT.

The V call is TRBV29-1, the J call TRBJ2-7; TRBD1 agrees at 9 bases. The CDR3 contains 14 residues. Trimming took 3 bases from V and 5 from J; bases not matched to a gene: 8. The germline V gene encodes CDR1 SQVTM and CDR2 ANQGSEA. The CDR3 sequence: CSVEVGQGSNEQYF. The CDR3 nucleotides are TGCAGCGTTGAGGTGGGACAGGGTTCAAACGAGCAGTACTTC.

The chain joins TRBV11-1 to TRBJ1-1, with unresolved D. Trimming removed 1 base from V and 7 bases from J, with 13 bases in between. This CDR3 is built from 14 residues. Per the germline V gene, CDR1 is SGHAT and CDR2 is FQDESV (reference sequence). This CDR3 is CASSLELSRHEAFF. The CDR3 DNA follows: TGTGCCAGCAGCTTAGAATTATCCAGACATGAAGCTTTCTTT.

The chain employs TRBV29-1 and TRBJ1-1; TRBD1 is a possible D gene (5 bases). The CDR3 covers 12 residues. From germline, CDR1 is SQVTM and CDR2 ANQGSEA. Trimming cost V 7 bases and J 1 base, with 10 bases left between them. CDR3 in amino acids: CSGSTANTEAFF. The DNA for the CDR3 is TGCAGCGGCTCGACAGCGAACACTGAAGCTTTCTTT.

The chain joins TRBV29-1 to TRBJ1-2; TRBD1 agrees at 11 bases. With 2 bases clipped from V and 2 bases from J, the junction kept 16 bases outside the gene matches. CDR3 length: 19 residues. Looked up from germline, CDR1 is SQVTM and CDR2 is ANQGSEA. This CDR3 reads CSVERGQDRGRNWNYGYTF. The CDR3 DNA reads TGCAGCGTTGAACGAGGTCAGGACAGGGGGCGCAACTGGAACTATGGCTACACCTTC. Full variable domain (rest looked up from reference TRBV29-1 and TRBJ1-2): SAVISQKPSRDICQRGTSLTIQCQVDSQVTMMFWYRQQPGQSLTLIATANQGSEATYESGFVIDKFPISRPNLTFSTLTVSNMSPEDSSIYLCSVERGQDRGRNWNYGYTFGSGTRLTVV.

The rearrangement uses TRBV2 and TRBJ1-4; D possibly corresponds to TRBD1 (5 bases). The length of the CDR3 is 12 residues. Germline CDR1 SNHLY, CDR2 FYNNEI. V was cut by 4 bases and J by 5 bases, with 5 bases left in between. The CDR3 nucleotides are TGTGCCAGCAGTGGGACAAATGAAAAACTGTTTTTT. Amino acids: CASSGTNEKLFF.

J is TRBJ1-2 and V is TRBV19; no definite D call. This CDR3 spans 11 amino acids. V was pared by 8 bases and J by 5 bases, with 9 bases between. Germline V gene data show CDR1 as LNHDA and CDR2 as SQIVND (reference sequence). CDR3 DNA sequence: TGTGCCAGTTCGGGTGGTTATGGCTACACCTTC. As protein: CASSGGYGYTF. The variable domain in full, with the rest retrieved from reference TRBV19 and TRBJ1-2, is DGGITQSPKYLFRKEGQNVTLSCEQNLNHDAMYWYRQDPGQGLRLIYYSQIVNDFQKGDIAEGYSVSREKKESFPLTVTSAQKNPTAFYLCASSGGYGYTFGSGTRLTVV.

The chain combines TRBV15 with TRBJ2-3; 10 nucleotides line up with TRBD2. CDR3 length: 18 amino acids. With 1 base clipped from V and 2 bases from J, the junction kept 9 bases outside the gene matches. Germline values: CDR1 LNHNV, CDR2 YYDKDF (reference sequence). CDR3 amino acids: CATSRGGASGRATDTQYF. The CDR3 nucleotides read TGTGCCACCAGCAGAGGGGGGGCCAGCGGGAGGGCCACAGATACGCAGTATTTT.